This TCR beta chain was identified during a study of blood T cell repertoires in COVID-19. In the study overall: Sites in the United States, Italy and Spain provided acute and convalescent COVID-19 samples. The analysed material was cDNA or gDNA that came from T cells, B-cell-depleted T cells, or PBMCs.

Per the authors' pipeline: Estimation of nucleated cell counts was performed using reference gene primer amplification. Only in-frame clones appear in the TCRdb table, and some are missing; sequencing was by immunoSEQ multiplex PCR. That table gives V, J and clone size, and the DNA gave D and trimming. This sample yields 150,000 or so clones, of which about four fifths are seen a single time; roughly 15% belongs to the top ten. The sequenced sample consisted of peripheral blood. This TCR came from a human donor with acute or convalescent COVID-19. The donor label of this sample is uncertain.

CDR3 coding DNA: TGCGCCAGCAGCTTAACCGGGACAGGAAACACCGGGGAGCTGTTTTTT. Residues: CASSLTGTGNTGELFF. The chain combines TRBV5-1 with TRBJ2-2; 8 bases map to TRBD1. Germline assignment: CDR1 SGHRS and CDR2 YFSETQ. J gave up 2 bases and V 2 bases, and 5 bases lay outside the gene matches. This CDR3 contains 16 residues.